This T cell receptor beta chain is drawn from a study of T cells in women clearing cervical HPV infection. Across the study: Cases' blood sampling followed lesion detection by median roughly 160 days (90 to 200).

The CDR3 is 16 residues long. CDR1 is LNHDA and CDR2 is SQIVND in the germline V gene (reference sequence). V was pared by 4 bases and J by 0 bases, with 14 bases between. General study findings and limits: Cases carried less TRBV6-7 than controls: roughly 0.12% versus 0.17%. T-cell numbers per sample were unknown and may explain richness differences.

Average input was roughly 1,200 ng genomic DNA for immunoSEQ TCR beta CDR3 amplification. Produced via immunoSEQ multiplex PCR; TCRdb's table is partial and in-frame only. This sample's table has about 37,000 clones. As to this clone: Its antigen is unknown. The read ends 3 residues shy of where the CDR3 ends; the end is completed using the germline J gene.

Input material: blood buffy coat. The rearrangement joins TRBV19 to TRBJ2-3; TRBD2 is a possible D gene (6 bases). The receptor's source is a woman aged 18 to 69 with a cervical HPV16 infection that either progressed to CIN3+ or cleared (not recorded which). CDR3 DNA, as far as it was read: TGTGCCAGTAGTAGGGGACTGATTCTCAGCACAGATACG. Residues: CASSRGLILSTDT. The CDR3 as a whole reads CASSRGLILSTDTQYF.